The 9 T cell receptor beta chains below come from one sample, sequenced in a study of cytomegalovirus exposure and HLA in healthy donors. Use of 60 Vbeta and 13 Jbeta primers characterized the PCR. Assay: immunoSEQ multiplex PCR; the TCRdb copy retains only in-frame clones and omits some. The data show roughly 150,000 clones, 73% seen once. Material for sequencing was PBMCs. The source is a woman aged 18-29 years in good health and CMV-seropositive.

The rearrangement uses TRBV19 and TRBJ1-2; D unclear. V lost 4 bases, J lost 5 bases, and 17 bases lay in between. The CDR3 is made up of 15 amino acids. The V gene's germline CDR1 is LNHDA and CDR2 SQIVND (reference sequence). CDR3 bases: TGTGCCAGTAGTACCACGGGAGGACCGGGGTATGGCTACACCTTC. This translates into CASSTTGGPGYGYTF.

The chain is built from TRBV9 and TRBJ1-3; D is unresolved. Germline values: CDR1 SGDLS, CDR2 YYNGEE. Trimming removed 1 base at V and 0 bases at J, with 8 bases between. This CDR3 comprises 15 residues. The CDR3 DNA reads as TGTGCCAGCAGCGTAACGGGGAACTCTGGAAACACCATATATTTT. It yields the protein CASSVTGNSGNTIYF. Complete variable domain (other parts from reference TRBV9 and TRBJ1-3): DSGVTQTPKHLITATGQRVTLRCSPRSGDLSVYWYQQSLDQGLQFLIQYYNGEERAKGNILERFSAQQFPDLHSELNLSSLELGDSALYFCASSVTGNSGNTIYFGEGSWLTVV.

This rearrangement joins TRBV7-8 to TRBJ2-5; TRBD2 matches 11 bases. V dropped 3 bases and J dropped 3; count of bases not matched to a gene: 6. Germline-derived CDR1 and CDR2 are SGHVS and FQNEAQ. This CDR3 spans 16 amino acids. As DNA, the CDR3 is TGTGCCAGCAGCTTCGCACTAGCGGGGGCTAAAGAGACCCAGTACTTC. This codes for CASSFALAGAKETQYF.

This clone has only one observation. The rearrangement uses TRBV4-3 and TRBJ2-7; the D is unclear. V lost 1 base, J lost 7 bases, and 14 bases lay in between. The CDR3 totals 14 residues. Germline V CDR1 and CDR2: LGHNA, YSLEER. CDR3 sequence: CASSQGRSVGEQYF. The CDR3 bases are TGCGCCAGCAGCCAAGGGCGCAGCGTCGGAGAGCAGTACTTC.

The chain has TRBV9 and TRBJ2-1; the match to TRBD2 covers 7 bases. This CDR3 is 19 amino acids long. Germline CDR1 is SGDLS and CDR2 is YYNGEE. V was clipped by 4 bases and J by 0 bases; unmatched bases: 16. The CDR3 loop is CASSIPSFPSGSSYNEQFF. The CDR3, as DNA: TGTGCCAGCAGCATTCCGAGTTTCCCTAGCGGCTCCTCCTACAATGAGCAGTTCTTC.

V gene TRBV19 combines with J gene TRBJ1-1, with TRBD1 matching 11 bases. This CDR3 is built from 16 residues. Losses at the gene ends were 4 bases for V and 1 base for J; bases not matched to a gene: 5. CDR1 is LNHDA and CDR2 is SQIVND in the germline V gene (reference sequence). The CDR3 is CASSRDRGSGNTEAFF. As DNA, the CDR3 is TGTGCCAGTAGTAGGGACAGGGGGTCGGGGAACACTGAAGCTTTCTTT.

V gene TRBV7-9 combines with J gene TRBJ2-1; 7 bases map to TRBD2. V lost 5 bases and J lost 8; bases outside the gene matches: 15. This CDR3 is built from 16 residues. Looked up from germline, CDR1 is SEHNR and CDR2 is FQNEAQ (reference sequence). CDR3 residues: CASSQEGGATSYEQFF. CDR3 in DNA: TGTGCCAGCAGCCAGGAGGGAGGGGCAACCTCATATGAGCAGTTCTTC.

This clone turned up a few times. This sequence joins TRBV5-4 and TRBJ2-3; D gene unclear. The germline V gene has CDR1 SGHNT and CDR2 YYREEE (reference sequence). The CDR3 runs to 13 residues. V lost 3 bases and J lost 5, with 10 bases in between. CDR3 in amino acids: CASSSTRIDTQYF. The CDR3 region has the DNA TGTGCCAGCAGCTCGACCAGGATAGATACGCAGTATTTT.

The chain carries TRBV15 and TRBJ2-3, with TRBD2 identical over 7 bases. The CDR3 is made up of 17 amino acids. The germline V gene encodes CDR1 LNHNV and CDR2 YYDKDF (reference sequence). V gave up 0 bases and J gave up 1 base; unmatched junction bases: 7. In DNA form, the CDR3 reads TGTGCCACCAGCAGAGATCGTGGACTAGTAGGCACAGATACGCAGTATTTT. Its translation: CATSRDRGLVGTDTQYF.